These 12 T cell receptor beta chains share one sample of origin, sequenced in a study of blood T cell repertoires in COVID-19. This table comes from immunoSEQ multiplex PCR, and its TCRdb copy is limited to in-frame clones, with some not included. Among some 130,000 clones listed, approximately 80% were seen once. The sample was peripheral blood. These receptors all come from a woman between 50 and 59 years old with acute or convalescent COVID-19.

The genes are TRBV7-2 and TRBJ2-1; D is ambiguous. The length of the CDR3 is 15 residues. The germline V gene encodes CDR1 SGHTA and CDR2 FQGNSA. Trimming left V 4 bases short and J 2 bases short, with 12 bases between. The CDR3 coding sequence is TGTGCCAGCAGCTCCTTCCTACCTGCCTACAATGAGCAGTTCTTC. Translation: CASSSFLPAYNEQFF.

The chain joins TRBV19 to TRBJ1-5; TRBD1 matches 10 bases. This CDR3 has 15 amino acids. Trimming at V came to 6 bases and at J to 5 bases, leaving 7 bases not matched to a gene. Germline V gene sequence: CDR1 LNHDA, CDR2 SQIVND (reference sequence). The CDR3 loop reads CASRKTGTGDQPQHF. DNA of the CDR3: TGTGCCAGTAGGAAGACCGGGACAGGGGATCAGCCCCAGCATTTT.

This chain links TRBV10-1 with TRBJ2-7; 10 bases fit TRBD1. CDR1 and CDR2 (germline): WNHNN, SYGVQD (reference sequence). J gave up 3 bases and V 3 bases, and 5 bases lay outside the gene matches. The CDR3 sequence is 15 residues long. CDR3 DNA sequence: TGCGCCAGCAGTGACACTAGGACAGGGGGCTACGAGCAGTACTTC. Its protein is CASSDTRTGGYEQYF.

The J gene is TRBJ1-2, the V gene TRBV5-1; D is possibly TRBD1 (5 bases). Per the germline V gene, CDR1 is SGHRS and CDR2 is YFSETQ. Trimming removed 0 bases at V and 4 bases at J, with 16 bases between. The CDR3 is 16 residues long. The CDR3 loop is CASSLEFPGMGYGYTF. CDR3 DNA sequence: TGCGCCAGCAGCTTGGAGTTCCCAGGGATGGGCTATGGCTACACCTTC.

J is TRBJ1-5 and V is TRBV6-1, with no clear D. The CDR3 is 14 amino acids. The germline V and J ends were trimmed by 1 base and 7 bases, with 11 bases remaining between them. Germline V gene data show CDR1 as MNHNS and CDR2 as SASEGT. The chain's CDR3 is CASSEVRVEQPQHF. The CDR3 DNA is TGTGCCAGCAGTGAAGTGAGGGTGGAGCAGCCCCAGCATTTT.

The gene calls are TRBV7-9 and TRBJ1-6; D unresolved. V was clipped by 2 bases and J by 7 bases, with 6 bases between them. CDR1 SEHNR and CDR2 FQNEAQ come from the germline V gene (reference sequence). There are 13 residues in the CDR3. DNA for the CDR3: TGTGCCAGCAGCTTAAACTTGAATTCACCCCTCCACTTT. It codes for CASSLNLNSPLHF.

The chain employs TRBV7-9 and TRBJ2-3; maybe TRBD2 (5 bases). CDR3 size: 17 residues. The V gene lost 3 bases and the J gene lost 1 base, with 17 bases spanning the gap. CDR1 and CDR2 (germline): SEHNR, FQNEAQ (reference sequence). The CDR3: CASSFLLDGWGTDTQYF. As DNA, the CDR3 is TGTGCCAGCAGCTTCTTACTAGACGGTTGGGGCACAGATACGCAGTATTTT.

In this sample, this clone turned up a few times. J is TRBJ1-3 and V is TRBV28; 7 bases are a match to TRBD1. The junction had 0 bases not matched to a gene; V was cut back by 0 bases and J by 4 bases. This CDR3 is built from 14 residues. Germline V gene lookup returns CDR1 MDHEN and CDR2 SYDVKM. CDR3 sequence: CASSLWTGGNTIYF. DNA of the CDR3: TGTGCCAGCAGTTTATGGACAGGGGGAAACACCATATATTTT.

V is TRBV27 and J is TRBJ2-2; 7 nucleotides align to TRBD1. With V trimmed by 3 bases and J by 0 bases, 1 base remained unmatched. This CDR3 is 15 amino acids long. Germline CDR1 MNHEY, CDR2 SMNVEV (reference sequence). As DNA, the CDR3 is TGTGCCAGCAGTTTCGGGACAGCGAACACCGGGGAGCTGTTTTTT. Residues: CASSFGTANTGELFF.

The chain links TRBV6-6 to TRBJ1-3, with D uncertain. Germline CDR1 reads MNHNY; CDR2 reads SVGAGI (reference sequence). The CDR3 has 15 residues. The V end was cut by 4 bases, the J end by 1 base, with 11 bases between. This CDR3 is CASSSTVHSGNTIYF. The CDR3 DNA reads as TGTGCCAGCAGTTCAACGGTTCATTCTGGAAACACCATATATTTT.

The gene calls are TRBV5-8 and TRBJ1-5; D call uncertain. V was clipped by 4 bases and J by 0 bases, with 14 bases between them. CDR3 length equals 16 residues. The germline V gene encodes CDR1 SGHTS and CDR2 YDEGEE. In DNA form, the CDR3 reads TGTGCCAGCAGCCCGCGGCCCCCTACTAGCAATCAGCCCCAGCATTTT. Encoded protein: CASSPRPPTSNQPQHF.

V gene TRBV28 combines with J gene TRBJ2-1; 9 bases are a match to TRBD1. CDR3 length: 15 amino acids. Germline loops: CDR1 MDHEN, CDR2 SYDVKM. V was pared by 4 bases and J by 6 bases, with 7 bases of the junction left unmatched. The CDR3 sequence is CASSYRDRVSNEQFF. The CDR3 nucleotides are TGTGCCAGCAGTTACCGGGACAGGGTGAGCAATGAGCAGTTCTTC.